Listed below are T cell receptor beta chains from one sample, sequenced in a study of blood T cell repertoires in COVID-19. Produced via immunoSEQ multiplex PCR; TCRdb's table is partial and in-frame only. The table records approximately 300,000 clones, 80% to 90% of them present only once. Specimen: peripheral blood. Every receptor here comes from a woman aged 45 to 65 with acute or convalescent COVID-19. Each CDR3 is given with its conserved first and last residue. Fields, in order: J gene, D gene, V gene, CDR3 protein. A D gene is named only where the DNA matches it firmly.

TRBJ1-2 | TRBD1 | TRBV2 | CASSISVGQWIPNTYGYTF
TRBJ1-5 | . | TRBV5-1 | CASSAQSGQPQHF
TRBJ2-2 | . | TRBV18 | CASSPTGTTGELFF
TRBJ2-1 | TRBD2 | TRBV11-2 | CASSLTTSGSLLFF
TRBJ1-6 | . | TRBV19 | CASSRDSSSYNSPLHF
TRBJ1-1 | . | TRBV30 | CAWSVLKVRTEAFF
TRBJ2-3 | . | TRBV20-1 | CSARVSDTQYF
TRBJ1-1 | . | TRBV7-9 | CASSRRQIEAFF
TRBJ1-2 | TRBD1 | TRBV5-1 | CASSPRPGTGDNYGYTF
TRBJ2-1 | . | TRBV7-6 | CASSLNTHEQFF
TRBJ2-2 | . | TRBV7-9 | CASSLGETPNTGELFF
TRBJ2-5 | TRBD1 | TRBV7-9 | CASNFPGQGGQETQYF
TRBJ1-5 | . | TRBV6-5 | CASTTGDQPQHF
TRBJ1-1 | . | TRBV7-9 | CASSPTDYQNTEAFF
TRBJ2-2 | TRBD2 | TRBV5-1 | CASSKLAGVNTGELFF
TRBJ2-7 | TRBD1 | TRBV12-5 | CASGNPGQGIYEQYF
TRBJ2-1 | TRBD2 | TRBV7-3 | CASSPAGLANEQFF
TRBJ1-2 | . | TRBV6-2/TRBV6-3 | CASSYSAGDYGYTF
TRBJ2-1 | . | TRBV21-1 | CASSKVRDSHEQFF
TRBJ1-5 | TRBD1 | TRBV19 | CASIGRGDRGANQPQHF
TRBJ1-2 | . | TRBV3-1/TRBV3-2 | CASSLPGGYGYTF
TRBJ2-5 | . | TRBV19 | CASSIRGFQETQYF
TRBJ2-1 | TRBD2 | TRBV6-5 | CANSEGLAGVEQFF
TRBJ1-2 | . | TRBV10-1 | CASRGRAGGRGYTF
TRBJ1-4 | . | TRBV18 | CASSHSQGRNEKLFF
TRBJ1-1 | . | TRBV29-1 | CSVERGTNTEAFF
TRBJ2-5 | . | TRBV4-1 | CASSQERDSYEETQYF
TRBJ1-3 | . | TRBV7-2 | CASSPDRGNTIYF
TRBJ2-4 | . | TRBV12-5 | CASAQGVIQYF
TRBJ2-6 | . | TRBV5-4 | CASSDMSSGANVLTF
TRBJ1-2 | . | TRBV18 | CASSRENRDYGYTF
TRBJ2-1 | TRBD2 | TRBV5-1 | CASSLGGLANEQFF
TRBJ2-1 | TRBD2 | TRBV3-1/TRBV3-2 | CASTQGLTSGGPGEQFF
TRBJ1-5 | . | TRBV29-1 | CSVGDSLNNQPQHF
TRBJ2-3 | TRBD2 | TRBV10-3 | CAISGSPGLAGADTQYF
TRBJ2-7 | TRBD1 | TRBV11-2 | CASSYGQEYEQYF
TRBJ2-2 | . | TRBV2 | CASSETRNTGELFF
TRBJ2-3 | TRBD2 | TRBV4-1 | CASRLTLAGAEDTQYF
TRBJ2-1 | . | TRBV5-1 | CASSFTTGNEQFF
TRBJ1-1 | . | TRBV19 | CASNSDYLNTEAFF
TRBJ1-6 | . | TRBV6-5 | CASRRGHGSPLHF
TRBJ1-3 | TRBD1 | TRBV19 | CASSSPAGGPGNTIYF
TRBJ1-1 | TRBD1 | TRBV5-1 | CASSYGQGNTEAFF
TRBJ2-3 | TRBD2 | TRBV7-2 | CASSLVGSGGTDTQYF
TRBJ1-2 | . | TRBV7-2 | CASSPGGANYGYTF
TRBJ1-2 | . | TRBV24-1 | CAKQRTAYYGYTF
TRBJ2-3 | TRBD2 | TRBV7-7 | CASSLAGAPTDTQYF
TRBJ1-4 | . | TRBV30 | CAWSVGRNEKLFF
TRBJ2-2 | TRBD2 | TRBV7-8 | CASILGTSGETTGELFF
TRBJ1-2 | TRBD1 | TRBV19 | CASRTDRNYGYTF
TRBJ1-2 | TRBD1 | TRBV18 | CASSPPVGQGANYGYTF
TRBJ1-2 | . | TRBV19 | CASSPGAGGGYGYTF
TRBJ2-7 | TRBD2 | TRBV19 | CASSIGGRAAYEQYF
TRBJ1-1 | . | TRBV27 | CASSLYSGVGTEAFF